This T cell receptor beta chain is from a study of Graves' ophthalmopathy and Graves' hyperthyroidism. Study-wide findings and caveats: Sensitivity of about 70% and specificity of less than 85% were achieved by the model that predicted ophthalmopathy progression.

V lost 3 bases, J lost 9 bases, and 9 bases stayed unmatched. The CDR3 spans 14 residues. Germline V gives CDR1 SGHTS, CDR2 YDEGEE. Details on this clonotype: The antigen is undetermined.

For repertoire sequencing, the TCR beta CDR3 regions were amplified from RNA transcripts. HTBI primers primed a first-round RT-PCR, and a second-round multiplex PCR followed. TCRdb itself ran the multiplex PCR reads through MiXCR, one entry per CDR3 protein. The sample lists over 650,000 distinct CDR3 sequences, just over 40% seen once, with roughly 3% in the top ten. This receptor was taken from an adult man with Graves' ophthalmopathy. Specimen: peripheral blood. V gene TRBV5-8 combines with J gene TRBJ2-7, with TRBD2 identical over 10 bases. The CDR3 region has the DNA TGTGCCAGCAGCTCACTAGCGGGACTCTCTGGGCAGTACTTC. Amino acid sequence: CASSSLAGLSGQYF.